One and the same sample provided the 10 T cell receptor beta chains below, sequenced in a study of blood T cell repertoires in COVID-19. Measured with immunoSEQ multiplex PCR; TCRdb has only the in-frame clones, and not every one. There are 150,000 to 200,000 clones in the sample; around nine tenths occur only once, and 2.5% to 3% lies in the top ten. Sequencing used peripheral blood. The receptors here all came from a man aged 35 to 55 with active or convalescent COVID-19.

The rearrangement links TRBV4-2 to TRBJ2-2; D may be TRBD1 (6 bases). V dropped 4 bases and J dropped 2 bases, with 20 bases sitting between them. The CDR3 runs 18 residues. In germline, CDR1 is LGHNA, CDR2 YNFKEQ. The CDR3 DNA reads TGTGCCAGCAGCCCCCGGGACATCCGATTACCCAACACCGGGGAGCTGTTTTTT. It is translated as CASSPRDIRLPNTGELFF.

This chain connects TRBV7-2 to TRBJ2-7; 9 nucleotides agree with TRBD2. The CDR3 runs 14 residues. V lost 2 bases to trimming and J lost 7 bases; unmatched junction nucleotides: 6. Looked up from germline, CDR1 is SGHTA and CDR2 is FQGNSA. The CDR3 sequence: CASSLLGSGGEQYF. The CDR3 nucleotides read TGTGCCAGCAGCTTACTTGGTAGCGGGGGTGAGCAGTACTTC.

V and J are TRBV9 and TRBJ2-3; D is possibly TRBD1 (5 bases). The CDR3 has 15 amino acids. Trimming shortened V by 0 bases and J by 2 bases, and 10 bases separated the two germline ends. The germline gives CDR1 SGDLS, CDR2 YYNGEE. CDR3 nucleotide sequence: TGTGCCAGCAGCGTAGTGGACACTTTCACAGATACGCAGTATTTT. This translates into CASSVVDTFTDTQYF.

V is TRBV11-1 and J is TRBJ2-7, with 8 bases fitting TRBD2. Germline lookup yields CDR1 SGHAT and CDR2 FQDESV (reference sequence). V was pared by 5 bases and J by 1 base, with 10 bases of the junction left unmatched. The CDR3 is 16 residues long. The CDR3 here is CASSGLMRGVSYEQYF. CDR3 in DNA: TGTGCCAGCAGCGGACTGATGCGGGGGGTATCCTACGAGCAGTACTTC. The full variable domain, with the rest looked up from reference TRBV11-1 and TRBJ2-7, is EAEVAQSPRYKITEKSQAVAFWCDPISGHATLYWYRQILGQGPELLVQFQDESVVDDSQLPKDRFSAERLKGVDSTLKIQPAELGDSAMYLCASSGLMRGVSYEQYFGPGTRLTVT.

Concerning this clone itself: At the DNA level, this CDR3 is encoded by other sequences in the same sample as well. The chain links TRBV19 to TRBJ1-5, with 12 nucleotides matching TRBD1. This CDR3 contains 15 residues. CDR1 LNHDA and CDR2 SQIVND come from the germline V gene (reference sequence). V dropped 5 bases and J dropped 7; count of bases not matched to a gene: 6. The CDR3 loop is CASSPGQGAGQPQHF. The CDR3 bases are TGTGCCAGTAGTCCGGGACAGGGGGCGGGGCAGCCCCAGCATTTT.

The V call is TRBV3-1 (or the pseudogene TRBV3-2), the J call TRBJ2-1; weak D call: TRBD1 (5 bases). Germline CDR1 and CDR2: LGHDT and YNNKEL (reference sequence). Trimming removed 4 bases from V and 0 bases from J, with 10 bases in between. The CDR3 loop spans 15 amino acids. The CDR3 spells CASSPGMDSYNEQFF. The CDR3 nucleotides are TGTGCCAGCAGCCCAGGGATGGACTCCTACAATGAGCAGTTCTTC.

This chain connects TRBV5-1 to TRBJ2-1; 13 positions agree with TRBD2. This CDR3 is built from 18 residues. Germline V gene lookup returns CDR1 SGHRS and CDR2 YFSETQ. With 1 base clipped from V and 4 bases from J, the junction kept 8 bases outside the gene matches. CDR3 region: CASSLSPGLAGLYNEQFF. The CDR3 DNA reads TGCGCCAGCAGCTTGTCTCCGGGACTAGCGGGGCTGTACAATGAGCAGTTCTTC.

The rearrangement links TRBV19 to TRBJ2-7; perhaps TRBD1 as D (6 bases). Trimming shortened V by 4 bases and J by 4 bases, and 14 bases separated the two germline ends. This CDR3 has 14 amino acids. Germline V CDR1 and CDR2: LNHDA, SQIVND (reference sequence). Here the CDR3 reads CASSSISGVYEQYF. CDR3 coding DNA: TGTGCCAGTAGTAGTATCTCAGGGGTATACGAGCAGTACTTC.

The chain joins TRBV28 to TRBJ1-1; maybe TRBD1 (5 bases). The germline CDR1 and CDR2 sequences are MDHEN and SYDVKM. The CDR3 has 16 residues. The V end was cut by 2 bases, the J end by 3 bases, with 16 bases between. As DNA, the CDR3 is TGTGCCAGCAGTTTAAATAGGGGAAGCGGGGACACTGAAGCTTTCTTT. This gives the protein CASSLNRGSGDTEAFF.

The chain joins TRBV30 to TRBJ2-1; D is perhaps TRBD1 (6 bases). Germline V gives CDR1 GTSNPN, CDR2 SVGIG (reference sequence). Trimming shortened V by 0 bases and J by 6 bases, and 9 bases separated the two germline ends. The CDR3 totals 13 residues. The CDR3 loop is CAWSVQGSNEQFF. CDR3 nucleotide sequence: TGTGCCTGGAGTGTACAGGGAAGCAATGAGCAGTTCTTC.